This TCR beta chain was sequenced for a study of blood T cell repertoires in COVID-19. The V gene's germline CDR1 is SGHKS and CDR2 YYEKEE (reference sequence). With V trimmed by 3 bases and J by 3 bases, 5 bases remained unmatched. The CDR3 is made up of 15 amino acids. Assay used: immunoSEQ multiplex PCR; TCRdb lists only in-frame clones, some missing. Of roughly 100,000 clones in the sample, under 85% were seen once. The J gene is TRBJ1-2, the V gene TRBV5-5; 10 nucleotides agree with TRBD1. The specimen sequenced was peripheral blood. This TCR was sampled from a woman aged 60-75 years with acute or convalescent COVID-19. DNA of the CDR3: TGTGCCAGCAGCTCCCCCGGGACAGGGGACTATGGCTACACCTTC. Translation: CASSSPGTGDYGYTF. Variable domain in full (rest from reference TRBV5-5 and TRBJ1-2): DAGVTQSPTHLIKTRGQQVTLRCSPISGHKSVSWYQQVLGQGPQFIFQYYEKEERGRGNFPDRFSARQFPNYSSELNVNALLLGDSALYLCASSSPGTGDYGYTFGSGTRLTVV.